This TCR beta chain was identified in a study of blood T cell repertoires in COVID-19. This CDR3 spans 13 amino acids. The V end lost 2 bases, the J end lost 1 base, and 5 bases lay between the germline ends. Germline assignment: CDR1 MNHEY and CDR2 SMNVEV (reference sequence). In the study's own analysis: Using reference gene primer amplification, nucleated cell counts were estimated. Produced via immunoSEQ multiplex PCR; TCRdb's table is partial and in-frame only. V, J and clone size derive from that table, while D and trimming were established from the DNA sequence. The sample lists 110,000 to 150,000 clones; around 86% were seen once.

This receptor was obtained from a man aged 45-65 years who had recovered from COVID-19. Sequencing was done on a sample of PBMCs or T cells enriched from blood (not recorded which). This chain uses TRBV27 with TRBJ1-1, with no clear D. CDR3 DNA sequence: TGTGCCAGCAGTTTACGGTGGAACACTGAAGCTTTCTTT. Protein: CASSLRWNTEAFF.